This entry lists 3 T cell receptor beta chains sequenced from one sample in a study of a mutant IDH1 vaccine in newly diagnosed glioma. The protocol was immunoSEQ multiplex PCR, while the TCRdb copy is restricted to in-frame clones and leaves out a portion. The sample consists of roughly 84,000 clones, over 75% of them appearing once. Described time point: baseline, week 1 (first vaccination visit). Treatment in this sample: pre-vaccination baseline after standard-of-care therapy. Sequencing used PBMCs, obtained from a glioma patient treated with radiotherapy, temozolomide or both. These receptors all come from a man aged 35 to 55 with glioma. Some clones in this sample may be carry-over from other donors' samples.

CDR3 sequence: CASSSVGQGMNTEAFF. The CDR3 DNA sequence: TGTGCCAGCAGCTCAGTAGGGCAGGGGATGAACACTGAAGCTTTCTTT. The chain recombines TRBV5-4 with TRBJ1-1; a weak D match, TRBD1 (6 bases). From germline, CDR1 is SGHNT and CDR2 YYREEE (reference sequence). Trimming removed 3 bases at V and 0 bases at J, with 15 bases between. This CDR3 is built from 16 residues.

The genes are TRBV6-1 and TRBJ2-7, with TRBD1 matching over 7 bases. Germline V gene data show CDR1 as MNHNS and CDR2 as SASEGT. Trimming at V came to 3 bases and at J to 3 bases, leaving 5 bases not matched to a gene. This CDR3 contains 14 residues. The CDR3 coding sequence is TGTGCCAGCAGTGACCAGACAGGGATCTACGAGCAGTACTTC. This gives the protein CASSDQTGIYEQYF.

V and J are TRBV2 and TRBJ1-2, with D possibly TRBD1 on 5 matching bases. The CDR3 extends over 14 amino acids. Germline CDR1 reads SNHLY; CDR2 reads FYNNEI. V lost 3 bases to trimming and J lost 8 bases, with 16 bases between them. CDR3 sequence (DNA): TGTGCCAGCAGTGAGGCTCCGGGACCCTGGGGCTACACCTTC. The encoded protein is CASSEAPGPWGYTF. The full variable domain, its missing parts supplied by reference TRBV2 and TRBJ1-2, is EPEVTQTPSHQVTQMGQEVILRCVPISNHLYFYWYRQILGQKVEFLVSFYNNEISEKSEIFDDQFSVERPDGSNFTLKIRSTKLEDSAMYFCASSEAPGPWGYTFGSGTRLTVV.